Below are 18 T cell receptor beta chains sequenced from a single sample in a study of T cell changes during pregnancy in multiple sclerosis (dated by TCRdb to between 2019 and 2020). The protocol used for the library was the immunoSEQ multiplex PCR assay. Entries here come from immuneACCESS through TCRdb and include only in-frame sequences with V and J called. Some clones fail to appear in such tables; in the studies checked, an unresolved V gene covers under half of the shortfall, and the cause of the remainder is unknown. For this sample the table gives tens of thousands of clones, of which 90% to 95% were detected only once. The ten largest clones represent over 1% of the sample. This specimen consisted of peripheral blood, obtained after pregnancy. Receptors were obtained from a female donor in good health, enrolled as a control in a pregnancy study.

The chain is built from TRBV2 and TRBJ2-1, with 10 bases fitting TRBD1. The trim removed 5 bases at V and 3 bases at J, leaving 4 bases unmatched. Germline assignment: CDR1 SNHLY and CDR2 FYNNEI. The CDR3 runs to 15 residues. The CDR3 DNA reads TGTGCCAGCAGTCAGGGGACAGGGGTCTACAATGAGCAGTTCTTC. It translates to CASSQGTGVYNEQFF.

The chain combines TRBV30 with TRBJ2-7; tentative D call: TRBD1 (6 bases). Germline CDR1 and CDR2: GTSNPN and SVGIG (reference sequence). CDR3 length equals 15 residues. Trimming removed 0 bases from V and 3 bases from J, with 15 bases in between. The CDR3 coding sequence is TGTGCCTGGAGTGTACCAAGGGACATCCTCTACGAGCAGTACTTC. Translation: CAWSVPRDILYEQYF.

The rearrangement links TRBV5-1 to TRBJ2-1, with D possibly TRBD1 on 5 matching bases. The CDR3 consists of 15 residues. V was trimmed by 5 bases and J by 5 bases, leaving 17 bases between them. CDR1 is SGHRS, CDR2 YFSETQ, per germline. CDR3 sequence reads: CASSRIGRADNEQFF. In nucleotides, the CDR3 is TGCGCCAGCAGTCGAATCGGCAGGGCGGACAATGAGCAGTTCTTC.

V and J are TRBV5-5 and TRBJ1-6, with a weak D call TRBD1 (6 bases). The CDR3 contains 17 residues. V lost 3 bases and J 6 bases, leaving 19 bases between the germline ends. Germline V gene sequence: CDR1 SGHKS, CDR2 YYEKEE (reference sequence). The CDR3 region has the DNA TGTGCCAGCAGCTACACTACTTTTGGACAGCTTAATTCACCCCTCCACTTT. This codes for CASSYTTFGQLNSPLHF.

J is TRBJ1-1 and V is TRBV18; weak D call: TRBD1 (5 bases). Germline V lookup: CDR1 KGHSH, CDR2 LQKENI. Trimming left V 0 bases short and J 0 bases short, with 11 bases between. This CDR3 spans 16 amino acids. The CDR3 nucleotides are TGTGCCAGCTCACCACCGTTCTCAGGGCTGAACACTGAAGCTTTCTTT. The encoded protein is CASSPPFSGLNTEAFF.

The rearrangement uses TRBV7-9 and TRBJ2-3, with 10 nucleotides matching TRBD1. V dropped 1 base and J dropped 1; count of bases not matched to a gene: 2. The germline gives CDR1 SEHNR, CDR2 FQNEAQ (reference sequence). The CDR3 runs to 16 residues. CDR3 DNA sequence: TGTGCCAGCAGCTTAGGGGACAGGGGCCGCACAGATACGCAGTATTTT. It yields the protein CASSLGDRGRTDTQYF.

In its sample, this clone was seen a few times. The chain links TRBV30 to TRBJ1-1, with a tentative D call TRBD1 (5 bases). With 0 bases removed from V and 5 bases from J, the gap between germline ends came to 16 bases. The CDR3 has 15 residues. Germline V gene lookup returns CDR1 GTSNPN and CDR2 SVGIG (reference sequence). The CDR3 DNA reads as TGTGCCTGGAGTGTAAGGTCAGGGATGAGAACTGAAGCTTTCTTT. Amino acid sequence: CAWSVRSGMRTEAFF.

The rearrangement links TRBV6-5 to TRBJ1-3; D not resolved. Deletions cut 4 bases from V and 4 bases from J, with 17 bases between. CDR1 MNHEY and CDR2 SVGAGI come from the germline V gene. This CDR3 contains 16 residues. The CDR3 is CASSSEVATRGNTIYF. The CDR3, as DNA: TGTGCCAGCAGTTCTGAAGTGGCGACGAGGGGAAACACCATATATTTT.

The chain has TRBV30 and TRBJ1-3; no definite D call. Germline V gene sequence: CDR1 GTSNPN, CDR2 SVGIG (reference sequence). The V end was cut by 2 bases, the J end by 3 bases, with 8 bases between. This CDR3 has 13 amino acids. CDR3 protein: CAWSSLSGNTIYF. The CDR3 DNA reads TGTGCCTGGAGTTCCCTAAGTGGAAACACCATATATTTT.

V usage is TRBV30 and J usage is TRBJ2-3; 10 nucleotides line up with TRBD2. This CDR3 has 14 amino acids. CDR1 is GTSNPN and CDR2 is SVGIG in the germline V gene (reference sequence). Trimming cost V 1 base and J 5 bases; bases outside gene matches: 3. The CDR3 sequence is CAWSGLAGLDTQYF. The CDR3 DNA reads TGTGCCTGGAGTGGACTAGCGGGCCTAGATACGCAGTATTTT.

The chain uses TRBV4-2 and TRBJ1-6, with D tentatively TRBD1 (6 bases). The germline gives CDR1 LGHNA, CDR2 YNFKEQ. The CDR3 is 16 residues long. V lost 3 bases, J lost 7 bases, and 16 bases lay in between. The CDR3 DNA reads as TGTGCCAGCAGCCAGGGCAGGGGAGCTGAAAATTCACCCCTCCACTTT. The encoded protein is CASSQGRGAENSPLHF.

The chain joins TRBV11-1 to TRBJ2-3; D is perhaps TRBD1 (6 bases). The CDR3 sequence is 15 residues long. The germline V gene encodes CDR1 SGHAT and CDR2 FQDESV (reference sequence). The V end was cut by 1 base, the J end by 5 bases, with 13 bases between. The CDR3 reads CASSLDRVVGDTQYF. The DNA of the CDR3 is TGTGCCAGCAGCTTAGACAGGGTAGTGGGAGATACGCAGTATTTT.

The chain joins TRBV19 to TRBJ1-1; D call uncertain. The V gene's germline CDR1 is LNHDA and CDR2 SQIVND (reference sequence). Deletions cut 5 bases from V and 0 bases from J, with 7 bases between. The CDR3 consists of 13 residues. The DNA for the CDR3 is TGTGCCAGTAGTTGGAGGGTGAACACTGAAGCTTTCTTT. Protein: CASSWRVNTEAFF.

The chain has TRBV6-1 and TRBJ2-2; TRBD2 matches 8 bases. Germline V gives CDR1 MNHNS, CDR2 SASEGT. The CDR3 is 16 residues long. V dropped 4 bases and J dropped 4; count of bases not matched to a gene: 8. The CDR3: CASSAGGGRLTGELFF. CDR3 DNA: TGTGCCAGCAGTGCGGGGGGGGGCAGACTCACCGGGGAGCTGTTTTTT.

The rearrangement uses TRBV13 and TRBJ1-2, with 9 bases fitting TRBD1. This CDR3 spans 16 amino acids. Looked up from germline, CDR1 is PRHDT and CDR2 is FYEKMQ (reference sequence). The ends lost 6 bases at V and 7 bases at J; junction bases unmatched: 15. CDR3 nucleotides: TGTGCCAGCAGTCCACCGGGACAGGGCCATATCGGTGGCTACACCTTC. Translation: CASSPPGQGHIGGYTF.

As to this clone: The junction does not match germline at one end; this may be a read error. The chain employs TRBV5-1 and TRBJ1-4; D is perhaps TRBD1 (5 bases). The CDR3 sequence is 14 residues long. Germline values: CDR1 SGHRS, CDR2 YFSETQ. CDR3: CASSLGQGNVKLFF. CDR3 DNA: TGCGCCAGCAGCCTAGGACAAGGGAATGTAAAACTGTTTTTT.

The V and J genes are TRBV30 and TRBJ2-7; maybe TRBD1 (6 bases). V was trimmed by 0 bases and J by 3 bases, leaving 15 bases between them. In germline, CDR1 is GTSNPN, CDR2 SVGIG (reference sequence). The CDR3 is made up of 15 amino acids. The CDR3 loop is CAWSVTVGARYEQYF. The CDR3 coding sequence is TGTGCCTGGAGTGTAACTGTGGGGGCCCGCTACGAGCAGTACTTC.

The chain carries TRBV19 and TRBJ1-2; perhaps TRBD1 as D (6 bases). Germline V CDR1 and CDR2: LNHDA, SQIVND (reference sequence). The CDR3 sequence is 13 residues long. The V end was cut by 7 bases, the J end by 4 bases, with 13 bases between. The CDR3 bases are TGTGCCAGTAATACCAGGGGCTCCTATGGCTACACCTTC. Its protein product is CASNTRGSYGYTF.